The rows below give T cell receptor beta chains drawn from one sample of a study of blood T cell repertoires in COVID-19. The assay was immunoSEQ multiplex PCR, and TCRdb's table has in-frame clones only and misses some. The sample records some 100,000 clones, roughly 80% being singletons. The sample comprised peripheral blood. The receptor source for this set is a human donor in a cohort sampled during active COVID-19. Each CDR3 is given with its conserved first and last residue. A D gene is named only where the DNA matches it firmly. Size values are once, few and many counts, or a class for expanded clones, and some rows have none.

14	-	few	TRBJ1-1	TRBV5-4	TGTGCCAGCAGCTTGGGACAGCCGAACACTGAAGCTTTCTTT	CASSLGQPNTEAFF
13	-	-	TRBJ2-3	TRBV15	TGTGCCACCAGCAGAGGGGGAGCAGATACGCAGTATTTT	CATSRGGADTQYF
15	TRBD1	-	TRBJ2-7	TRBV19	TGTGCCAGTAGTCCTCCGGGACAGGGGGCACGCGAGCAGTACTTC	CASSPPGQGAREQYF
13	TRBD2	many	TRBJ2-7	TRBV12-3/TRBV12-4	TGTGCCAGCAGTAGCGGGAGTGGGCACGAGCAGTACTTC	CASSSGSGHEQYF
18	-	-	TRBJ1-2	TRBV21-1	TGTGCCAGCAGCAAAGTGTCAGCCGACATTGGAATTAACTATGGCTACACCTTC	CASSKVSADIGINYGYTF
14	-	-	TRBJ2-3	TRBV2	TGTGCCAGCAAAGGGGTAACCCCCACAGATACGCAGTATTTT	CASKGVTPTDTQYF
16	-	-	TRBJ2-7	TRBV10-1	TGCGCCAGCAGTGAGTCCCGCGGGGGCTCCTCCTACGAGCAGTACTTC	CASSESRGGSSYEQYF
15	TRBD1	-	TRBJ1-1	TRBV14	TGTGCCAGCAGCCAATTTACAGGGGTGGGCACTGAAGCTTTCTTT	CASSQFTGVGTEAFF
14	TRBD1	-	TRBJ2-1	TRBV2	TGTGCCAGCGGAGAACAGGGGGGCCTTGATGAGCAGTTCTTC	CASGEQGGLDEQFF
13	-	few	TRBJ1-2	TRBV6-1	TGTGCCAGCAGTGAAGTACGGGGGTCGCTCTACACCTTC	CASSEVRGSLYTF
14	-	-	TRBJ2-2	TRBV5-1	TGCGCCAGCAGCCTGACAGCGAACACCGGGGAGCTGTTTTTT	CASSLTANTGELFF
17	-	few	TRBJ1-1	TRBV12-2	TGTGCAAGTCGCTTAGCGTTCAGGGGGGAGAGGAACACTGAAGCTTTCTTT	CASRLAFRGERNTEAFF
16	TRBD1	-	TRBJ2-3	TRBV7-2	TGTGCCAGCAGCTTTACGACAGGGGCTCGGTCAGATACGCAGTATTTT	CASSFTTGARSDTQYF
20	TRBD1	-	TRBJ2-4	TRBV4-1	TGCGCCAGCAGCCAAGACGTGACAGGGGTGGTAGGTCTAGCCAAAAACATTCAGTACTTC	CASSQDVTGVVGLAKNIQYF
14	TRBD1	-	TRBJ1-2	TRBV5-4	TGTGCCAGCAGCTCGGACAGGGGGCTGCGTGGCTACACCTTC	CASSSDRGLRGYTF
16	TRBD1	-	TRBJ1-5	TRBV15	TGTGCCACCAGCATACAACAGGGGGTTGGCAATCAGCCCCAGCATTTT	CATSIQQGVGNQPQHF